This T cell receptor (beta chain) comes out of a study of cytomegalovirus exposure and HLA in healthy donors. Overall study results and limits: Cytomegalovirus status was reportedly diagnosed by the classifier with high specificity and sensitivity. A later analysis linked a missense variant in DCLRE1C to the trimming of TCR beta V and J genes.

Concerning this clone itself: The antigen remains undetermined. At one of its ends the junction is not consistent with the germline gene, which may arise from a read error.

The CDR3 is made up of 15 amino acids. Looked up from germline, CDR1 is SNHLY and CDR2 is FYNNEI. The PCR was carried out with 60 Vbeta primers and 13 Jbeta primers. Assay used: immunoSEQ multiplex PCR; TCRdb lists only in-frame clones, some missing. The sample has 170,000 or so clones, around 80% seen once. This TCR was recovered from a woman aged 45-65 years in good health and CMV-seropositive. The chain uses TRBV2 and TRBJ1-4, with a weak D call TRBD1 (6 bases). What was sequenced was PBMCs. The chain's CDR3 is CASSEDRKLNEKLFF. The DNA of the CDR3 is TGTGCCAGCAGCGAAGACAGGAAGCTTAATGAAAAACTGTTTTTT.